These 16 T cell receptor beta chains came from one sample sequenced in a study of graft-versus-host responses after intestinal transplantation (dated by TCRdb to about 2021). The library was built by means of the immunoSEQ multiplex PCR assay. TCRdb took this table from immuneACCESS and kept in-frame rearrangements with V and J called. Such tables lack part of the clones; where checked against another copy, unresolved V genes explain under half of the gap, and the rest is unexplained. The table for this sample lists more than 65,000 clones; roughly 89% of them were counted only once. Less than 0.4% of the sample is taken by the ten largest. The time point label, as the study defines it: cells obtained before transplantation from donor or recipient. For these TCRs, the target antigens are not known. Sequences were derived from unstimulated CD4+ T cells sorted from spleen or lymph node cells, sampled before intestinal transplant. These receptors were collected from a human donor who received an intestinal transplant.

The V gene is TRBV18, the J gene TRBJ1-4; tentatively, D is TRBD1 (6 bases). From germline, CDR1 is KGHSH and CDR2 LQKENI. The length of the CDR3 is 17 residues. The germline V and J ends were trimmed by 2 bases and 8 bases, with 21 bases remaining between them. CDR3 sequence: CASSPRPGQGKKEKLFF. CDR3 nucleotide sequence: TGTGCCAGCTCACCAAGGCCGGGGCAGGGGAAAAAGGAAAAACTGTTTTTT.

The chain combines TRBV11-3 with TRBJ2-5, with TRBD2 as a possible D gene (6 bases). This CDR3 has 13 residues. Germline CDR1 and CDR2: SGHNT and YENEEA. The V gene lost 2 bases and the J gene lost 5 bases, with 9 bases spanning the gap. The CDR3 coding sequence is TGTGCCAGCAGCTTAACCCGGGAGGAGACCCAGTACTTC. The encoded protein is CASSLTREETQYF.

This chain joins TRBV5-1 and TRBJ2-7, with D unclear. Between the trimmed V and J ends, which lost 6 bases and 0 bases, there was a span of 16 bases. The CDR3 loop spans 15 amino acids. Germline-derived CDR1 and CDR2 are SGHRS and YFSETQ. CDR3 coding DNA: TGCGCCAGCACCGTATCCTCTATTGACTCCTACGAGCAGTACTTC. Translated, it gives CASTVSSIDSYEQYF.

The chain is built from TRBV18 and TRBJ2-3; TRBD1 matches at 8 bases. Germline V gives CDR1 KGHSH, CDR2 LQKENI. This CDR3 has 16 residues. V lost 6 bases, J lost 0 bases, and 8 bases stayed unmatched. DNA of the CDR3: TGTGCCAGCTCCGATCTACAGGGGGGTAGCACAGATACGCAGTATTTT. Translated, it gives CASSDLQGGSTDTQYF.

The chain is built from TRBV12-5 and TRBJ1-2, with TRBD1 matching 10 bases. Germline V CDR1 and CDR2: LGHNT, FRNRAP. The CDR3 contains 15 residues. The trim removed 4 bases at V and 4 bases at J, leaving 6 bases unmatched. DNA for the CDR3: TGTGCTAGTGGTTCCGGACAGGGGGTGGGCTATGGCTACACCTTC. The encoded protein is CASGSGQGVGYGYTF.

J is TRBJ2-5 and V is TRBV5-6, with D perhaps matching TRBD2 (6 bases). The ends were cut back, 0 bases at V and 2 bases at J, with 20 bases in the middle. CDR1 and CDR2 (germline): SGHDT, YYEEEE. The CDR3 runs 18 residues. This chain's CDR3 is CASSLAVLWGGGQETQYF. CDR3 nucleotide sequence: TGTGCCAGCAGCTTGGCCGTCTTGTGGGGTGGGGGGCAAGAGACCCAGTACTTC. Full variable domain (outside the CDR3, taken from reference TRBV5-6 and TRBJ2-5): DAGVTQSPTHLIKTRGQQVTLRCSPKSGHDTVSWYQQALGQGPQFIFQYYEEEERQRGNFPDRFSGHQFPNYSSELNVNALLLGDSALYLCASSLAVLWGGGQETQYFGPGTRLLVL.

This sequence joins TRBV29-1 and TRBJ2-2, with 7 bases that match TRBD1. This CDR3 region has 15 residues. The V gene end was trimmed by 4 bases and the J gene end by 8 bases; junction bases not matched to a gene: 13. The germline gives CDR1 SQVTM, CDR2 ANQGSEA. The CDR3 protein is CSVGIGGGFGGELFF. Written as DNA, the CDR3 is TGCAGCGTTGGGATAGGGGGCGGATTCGGGGGGGAGCTGTTTTTT.

The chain uses TRBV18 and TRBJ2-3; D is uncertain. This CDR3 region has 16 residues. V was shortened by 2 bases and J by 1 base, with 13 bases between the two germline ends. Germline assignment: CDR1 KGHSH and CDR2 LQKENI. CDR3 sequence reads: CASSPFDDTRTDTQYF. DNA for the CDR3: TGTGCCAGCTCACCATTTGACGACACTCGCACAGATACGCAGTATTTT.

This sequence joins TRBV5-6 and TRBJ1-1; 9 nucleotides align to TRBD1. V was clipped by 5 bases and J by 1 base; unmatched bases: 9. Germline V CDR1 and CDR2: SGHDT, YYEEEE. The CDR3 has 16 residues. The CDR3 DNA reads as TGTGCCAGCAGTGCGTTTCAACAGGGGGCGAACACTGAAGCTTTCTTT. Translation gives CASSAFQQGANTEAFF.

The rearrangement joins TRBV7-9 to TRBJ2-7, with D perhaps matching TRBD1 (6 bases). The CDR3 contains 12 residues. The ends were cut back, 5 bases at V and 10 bases at J, with 15 bases in the middle. Germline values: CDR1 SEHNR, CDR2 FQNEAQ (reference sequence). The CDR3 DNA sequence: TGTGCCAGCAGCGTTCAGACAGGACCTCAGTACTTC. Its translation: CASSVQTGPQYF. The full variable domain, rest sourced from reference TRBV7-9 and TRBJ2-7, is DTGVSQNPRHKITKRGQNVTFRCDPISEHNRLYWYRQTLGQGPEFLTYFQNEAQLEKSRLLSDRFSAERPKGSFSTLEIQRTEQGDSAMYLCASSVQTGPQYFGPGTRLTVT.

V usage is TRBV9 and J usage is TRBJ2-1; 8 nucleotides line up with TRBD2. The length of the CDR3 is 17 residues. Germline CDR1 reads SGDLS; CDR2 reads YYNGEE. V lost 0 bases, J lost 6 bases, and 11 bases stayed unmatched. CDR3 in DNA: TGTGCCAGCAGCGTAGACCCCACGGGACTAGTCCTCAATGAGCAGTTCTTC. Translated, it gives CASSVDPTGLVLNEQFF.

This chain's CDR3 is CASSLYGDGYTF. The CDR3 nucleotides read TGTGCCAGCAGTTTATACGGAGATGGCTACACCTTC. The rearrangement joins TRBV27 to TRBJ1-2; D unclear. V was shortened by 1 base and J by 6 bases, with 6 bases between the two germline ends. CDR1 MNHEY and CDR2 SMNVEV come from the germline V gene (reference sequence). CDR3 length equals 12 residues.

The rearrangement links TRBV5-1 to TRBJ2-3, with 8 bases lining up with TRBD2. The J segment lost 4 bases and the V segment lost 1 base, leaving 11 bases of the junction unmatched. This CDR3 spans 17 amino acids. Germline CDR1 reads SGHRS; CDR2 reads YFSETQ. The CDR3 nucleotides are TGCGCCAGCAGCTTGTCCGCTGGGACTAGTGGTGCAGATACGCAGTATTTT. Encoded protein: CASSLSAGTSGADTQYF.

The J gene is TRBJ2-5, the V gene TRBV6-1; D remains unclear. Trimming cost V 4 bases and J 1 base, with 10 bases left between them. Germline-derived CDR1 and CDR2 are MNHNS and SASEGT. CDR3 length equals 14 residues. CDR3 amino acids: CASSGYSAQETQYF. CDR3 sequence (DNA): TGTGCCAGCAGTGGCTACAGTGCCCAAGAGACCCAGTACTTC.

This clone appeared a few times. V and J are TRBV5-1 and TRBJ2-5; 7 bases line up with TRBD2. This CDR3 has 15 residues. The J segment lost 1 base and the V segment lost 0 bases, leaving 3 bases of the junction unmatched. Germline loops: CDR1 SGHRS, CDR2 YFSETQ. CDR3 in amino acids: CASSLGRTSQETQYF. CDR3 DNA sequence: TGCGCCAGCAGCTTGGGACGGACTAGCCAAGAGACCCAGTACTTC. Variable domain in full (rest from reference TRBV5-1 and TRBJ2-5): KAGVTQTPRYLIKTRGQQVTLSCSPISGHRSVSWYQQTPGQGLQFLFEYFSETQRNKGNFPGRFSGRQFSNSRSEMNVSTLELGDSALYLCASSLGRTSQETQYFGPGTRLLVL.

The V gene is TRBV19, the J gene TRBJ2-1; maybe TRBD2 (6 bases). The CDR3 is 14 amino acids. Trimming took 5 bases from V and 7 from J, leaving 15 bases between them. Germline loops: CDR1 LNHDA, CDR2 SQIVND (reference sequence). CDR3 sequence: CASSPIEGRNEQFF. In DNA, the CDR3 is TGTGCCAGTAGTCCAATTGAGGGGAGGAATGAGCAGTTCTTC.